These 20 T cell receptor beta chains came from one sample sequenced in a study of T cell changes during pregnancy in multiple sclerosis. Some clones are missing from TCRdb's copy, which holds only in-frame ones; the method was immunoSEQ multiplex PCR. The sample lists roughly 30,000 clones; about 92% were seen once. The source material was CD4+ T cells from peripheral blood mononuclear cells, sampled in the second trimester of pregnancy. The receptors here all came from a female donor with multiple sclerosis, enrolled in a pregnancy study.

The V gene is TRBV20-1, the J gene TRBJ2-1; maybe TRBD2 (6 bases). Germline V gene sequence: CDR1 DFQATT, CDR2 SNEGSKA (reference sequence). The V and J ends lost 4 bases and 10 bases respectively, with 11 bases between them. This CDR3 region has 11 residues. The CDR3 here is CSATPTSEQFF. CDR3 in DNA: TGCAGTGCTACCCCAACTAGCGAGCAGTTCTTC.

This clone occurred once. The rearrangement uses TRBV20-1 and TRBJ1-1; 8 bases are a match to TRBD1. The CDR3 has 11 residues. The germline CDR1 and CDR2 sequences are DFQATT and SNEGSKA (reference sequence). The V gene end was trimmed by 8 bases and the J gene end by 4 bases; junction bases not matched to a gene: 3. CDR3 DNA sequence: TGCAGTAAACAGGGGGGCACTGAAGCTTTCTTT. Encoded protein: CSKQGGTEAFF.

The chain couples TRBV5-4 to TRBJ1-5; tentative D call: TRBD1 (5 bases). Germline CDR1 and CDR2: SGHNT and YYREEE (reference sequence). This CDR3 comprises 14 residues. Trimming left V 1 base short and J 3 bases short, with 8 bases between. CDR3 sequence reads: CASSLPGSNQPQHF. The CDR3 DNA reads TGTGCCAGCAGCTTGCCAGGGTCCAATCAGCCCCAGCATTTT.

On this clone: No conserved phenylalanine or tryptophan is present at the end of the CDR3, so a read error is the likely explanation. Because the CDR3's place on the DNA is in doubt, the DNA is left out and the CDR3 is given as listed by TCRdb. The chain uses TRBV27 and TRBJ2-7; TRBD1 is the table's D call and was not checked against the DNA. The CDR3 is made up of 13 amino acids, end residues included. The germline V gene encodes CDR1 MNHEY and CDR2 SMNVEV (reference sequence). This CDR3 is CASSPNRDRPYRL.

This rearrangement joins TRBV20-1 to TRBJ2-7; the D gene is possibly TRBD1 (5 bases). The V gene's germline CDR1 is DFQATT and CDR2 SNEGSKA (reference sequence). Trimming removed 7 bases at V and 6 bases at J, with 13 bases between. This CDR3 region has 11 residues. The CDR3 coding sequence is TGCAGTGTCCACGACAGATCCGAGCAGTACTTC. Its translation: CSVHDRSEQYF.

The J gene is TRBJ2-3, the V gene TRBV2; the match to TRBD2 covers 11 bases. With 8 bases clipped from V and 14 bases from J, the junction kept 15 bases outside the gene matches. This CDR3 has 14 residues. Germline V gives CDR1 SNHLY, CDR2 FYNNEI. CDR3 in amino acids: CASRILGLAGARYF. The CDR3 nucleotides read TGTGCCAGCCGCATCCTCGGACTAGCGGGCGCGCGGTATTTT.

The rearrangement joins TRBV4-1 to TRBJ2-2; possible D gene TRBD2, 5 bases. Germline V CDR1 and CDR2: MGHRA, YSYEKL. Between the trimmed V and J ends, which lost 0 bases and 0 bases, there was a span of 11 bases. The CDR3 is 17 amino acids. This CDR3 reads CASSQDGDSANTGELFF. Here the CDR3 DNA reads TGCGCCAGCAGCCAAGACGGGGATAGCGCGAACACCGGGGAGCTGTTTTTT.

The CDR3 is CASSSTSGRDVQFF. CDR3 bases: TGTGCCAGCAGTAGCACTAGCGGGAGAGATGTGCAGTTCTTC. V is TRBV2 and J is TRBJ2-1, with 11 positions matching TRBD2. The V and J ends lost 5 bases and 12 bases, in that order; junction bases with no gene match: 9. Germline CDR1 and CDR2: SNHLY and FYNNEI. This CDR3 is 14 amino acids long.

The chain employs TRBV11-2 and TRBJ2-7, with a tentative D call TRBD2 (5 bases). V lost 0 bases, J lost 2 bases, and 11 bases lay in between. This CDR3 spans 15 amino acids. Germline CDR1 is SGHAT and CDR2 is FQNNGV. The CDR3 DNA is TGTGCCAGCAGCTTAGATCGGGAAGGGCCCTACGAGCAGTACTTC. Amino acid sequence: CASSLDREGPYEQYF.

The rearrangement uses TRBV27 and TRBJ2-1; a possible D gene is TRBD2 (8 bases). The CDR3 is 21 residues long. Germline CDR1 and CDR2: MNHEY and SMNVEV (reference sequence). Trimming shortened V by 5 bases and J by 3 bases, and 32 bases separated the two germline ends. The CDR3 reads CASSRGGQTGQWLQIYNEQFF. DNA for the CDR3: TGTGCCAGCAGTCGGGGGGGTCAGACAGGGCAATGGTTACAGATCTACAATGAGCAGTTCTTC.

This clone was found a few times. This chain joins TRBV18 and TRBJ1-5; 7 bases are a match to TRBD1. V gave up 3 bases and J gave up 4 bases; unmatched junction bases: 6. This CDR3 comprises 15 residues. Germline CDR1 is KGHSH and CDR2 is LQKENI. The CDR3 DNA reads TGTGCCAGCTCACCGGCAGGGGGTGGTAATCAGCCCCAGCATTTT. This sequence encodes CASSPAGGGNQPQHF.

The V call is TRBV7-9, the J call TRBJ2-3; weak D call: TRBD1 (6 bases). The germline CDR1 and CDR2 sequences are SEHNR and FQNEAQ (reference sequence). Between the trimmed V and J ends, which lost 1 base and 4 bases, there was a span of 9 bases. The CDR3 contains 14 residues. CDR3 sequence reads: CASSLGAGADTQYF. The CDR3 bases are TGTGCCAGCAGCTTAGGCGCAGGGGCAGATACGCAGTATTTT.

This clone was found once. This rearrangement joins TRBV28 to TRBJ2-1; D unclear. CDR3 length: 12 residues. V lost 5 bases and J 8 bases, leaving 10 bases between the germline ends. Germline CDR1 is MDHEN and CDR2 is SYDVKM. The chain's CDR3 is CASSVSSYEQFF. The CDR3 DNA sequence: TGTGCCAGCAGTGTATCGTCGTATGAGCAGTTCTTC. Looking up the rest from reference TRBV28 and TRBJ2-1 gives the full variable domain: DVKVTQSSRYLVKRTGEKVFLECVQDMDHENMFWYRQDPGLGLRLIYFSYDVKMKEKGDIPEGYSVSREKKERFSLILESASTNQTSMYLCASSVSSYEQFFGPGTRLTVL.

The genes are TRBV30 and TRBJ1-3; 9 bases are a match to TRBD1. This CDR3 has 15 amino acids. Germline lookup yields CDR1 GTSNPN and CDR2 SVGIG (reference sequence). Trimming took 2 bases from V and 8 from J; bases not matched to a gene: 10. The CDR3 loop is CAWSLPTGGSDTIYF. The CDR3 DNA reads as TGTGCCTGGAGTCTACCGACAGGGGGGAGTGACACCATATATTTT.

The CDR3 sequence is CASSLASGQNYGYTF. CDR3 in DNA: TGTGCCAGCAGCTTAGCATCCGGACAAAACTATGGCTACACCTTC. The chain is built from TRBV7-9 and TRBJ1-2, with a weak D call TRBD1 (5 bases). The germline V gene encodes CDR1 SEHNR and CDR2 FQNEAQ (reference sequence). The CDR3 is 15 residues long. V lost 0 bases to trimming and J lost 2 bases, with 10 bases between them.

This chain joins TRBV18 and TRBJ1-1; 7 bases align to TRBD1. J was trimmed by 5 bases and V by 5 bases; bases with no gene match: 5. This CDR3 is built from 13 residues. Germline V lookup: CDR1 KGHSH, CDR2 LQKENI. For the CDR3, the DNA is TGTGCCAGCTCAACCACAGGGGAGACTGAAGCTTTCTTT. Protein sequence: CASSTTGETEAFF.

The chain has TRBV19 and TRBJ2-2, with D tentatively TRBD1 (5 bases). V was trimmed by 1 base and J by 5 bases, leaving 11 bases between them. The CDR3 sequence is 15 residues long. Looked up from germline, CDR1 is LNHDA and CDR2 is SQIVND (reference sequence). The chain's CDR3 is CASSIVAQGTGELFF. The CDR3 bases are TGTGCCAGTAGTATAGTGGCGCAGGGTACCGGGGAGCTGTTTTTT.

This chain joins TRBV30 and TRBJ2-3; 7 positions agree with TRBD2. V lost 4 bases, J lost 4 bases, and 8 bases stayed unmatched. Germline-derived CDR1 and CDR2 are GTSNPN and SVGIG (reference sequence). The CDR3 has 14 amino acids. The CDR3 reads CAWKRGGRADTQYF. The CDR3, as DNA: TGTGCCTGGAAGCGCGGGGGACGTGCAGATACGCAGTATTTT.

This chain links TRBV7-9 with TRBJ2-6, with TRBD1 matching 7 bases. V gave up 3 bases and J gave up 1 base; unmatched junction bases: 3. The CDR3 spans 16 residues. CDR1 is SEHNR, CDR2 FQNEAQ, per germline (reference sequence). The CDR3 nucleotides are TGTGCCAGCAGCTTTCTGACAGGGTCTGGGGCCAACGTCCTGACTTTC. Protein: CASSFLTGSGANVLTF.

The chain employs TRBV27 and TRBJ2-7; TRBD2 is a possible D gene (5 bases). The CDR3 covers 17 residues. Germline CDR1 is MNHEY and CDR2 is SMNVEV (reference sequence). The V end was cut by 5 bases, the J end by 3 bases, with 23 bases between. The CDR3 DNA reads TGTGCCAGCAGTCCCCCCATTCGAAGCGGTAGCCTCTACGAGCAGTACTTC. Protein sequence: CASSPPIRSGSLYEQYF.